Reported below is one TCR beta chain. Antigen unknown. The sample originates from a study of PD-1 blockade in classical Hodgkin lymphoma. Study-level results: Newly diagnosed patients and complete responders had comparable diversity at baseline.

Sequenced by immunoSEQ multiplex PCR; TCRdb stores in-frame clones only, minus some. This sample has tens of thousands of clones; 86% occur once, and the top ten carry about 6.7%. The time point: cycle 4 day 1 (C4D1), after more than five weeks of nivolumab. Exposure to brentuximab vedotin varied, and each patient had relapsed following autologous stem cell transplantation. The CDR3 loop spans 16 amino acids. Germline V gene sequence: CDR1 SGHDN, CDR2 FVKESK. Trimming removed 1 base at V and 2 bases at J, with 15 bases between. This rearrangement joins TRBV14 to TRBJ2-7; TRBD1 is a possible D gene (6 bases). Sequencing used peripheral blood mononuclear cells (PBMCs), obtained before the fourth cycle of nivolumab. The receptor's source is a human donor with classical Hodgkin lymphoma. The CDR3 sequence: CASSQVRGRVPYEQYF. In DNA form, the CDR3 reads TGTGCCAGCAGCCAAGTTAGGGGGAGAGTCCCCTACGAGCAGTACTTC.